This entry features one T cell receptor beta chain sequence. This record belongs to a study of radiotherapy plus CTLA-4 blockade in lung cancer. Libraries were prepared by immunoSEQ multiplex PCR; TCRdb keeps only in-frame clonotypes and omits some of them. Of roughly 120,000 clones detected, 75% to 80% appear once; the ten largest clones hold approximately 4.7%. This sample comprised peripheral blood, obtained from a patient treated with radiotherapy plus ipilimumab. The receptor comes from a human donor with non-small cell lung cancer who had a partial response to radiotherapy plus ipilimumab.

CDR3 bases: TGTGCCAGCAGCTTGCCGGCTGGGGCCAACGTCCTGACTTTC. As protein: CASSLPAGANVLTF. The V gene is TRBV5-6, the J gene TRBJ2-6; D remains unclear. Germline CDR1 is SGHDT and CDR2 is YYEEEE. The length of the CDR3 is 14 residues. V gave up 1 base and J gave up 2 bases, with 4 bases separating them.